The 6 T cell receptor beta chains given below trace back to one sample, sequenced in a study of a mutant IDH1 vaccine in newly diagnosed glioma. Libraries were prepared by immunoSEQ multiplex PCR; TCRdb keeps only in-frame clonotypes and omits some of them. The sample holds about 54,000 clones, approximately 82% seen once. Time point here: week 5, during vaccination. The vaccine gave 300 ug of a 20-mer mutant IDH1 peptide subcutaneously per dose. Antigens for these TCRs are unknown. Sequencing was performed on PBMCs, taken from a glioma patient whose treatment included an IDH1 peptide vaccine. These receptor sequences come from a man aged 25-45 years with glioma.

The genes are TRBV11-2 and TRBJ2-5; TRBD2 might be the D (7 bases). V lost 2 bases and J 6 bases, leaving 19 bases between the germline ends. Germline loops: CDR1 SGHAT, CDR2 FQNNGV. CDR3 length: 16 residues. CDR3 bases: TGTGCCAGCAGCTTACGGTTGGGGGGGCCTCCACAGACCCAGTACTTC. Its protein is CASSLRLGGPPQTQYF.

This clone was detected only a few times. The V call is TRBV5-5, the J call TRBJ1-6; 9 nucleotides align to TRBD1. The length of the CDR3 is 14 residues. J gave up 11 bases and V 2 bases, and 5 bases lay outside the gene matches. CDR1 SGHKS and CDR2 YYEKEE come from the germline V gene (reference sequence). The CDR3 DNA follows: TGTGCCAGCAGCTTCGGGACAGGGCTAACACCCCTCCACTTT. Encoded protein: CASSFGTGLTPLHF.

This chain joins TRBV28 and TRBJ1-5; 7 bases align to TRBD1. Per germline, CDR1 MDHEN and CDR2 SYDVKM. Trimming removed 3 bases from V and 12 bases from J; junction bases left unmatched: 17. This CDR3 is 16 amino acids long. The CDR3 DNA reads as TGTGCCAGCAGTTTTATGGGTTTGGGACAGTTCGCTCTCCAGCATTTT. Amino acids: CASSFMGLGQFALQHF.

CDR3 amino acids: CASSKGAYEQYF. CDR3 DNA: TGTGCCAGTAGTAAAGGGGCTTACGAGCAGTACTTC. The J gene is TRBJ2-7, the V gene TRBV19; the D gene is possibly TRBD1 (5 bases). CDR3 length: 12 residues. Trimming took off 4 bases at V and 4 bases at J, with 8 bases between the two ends. Germline loops: CDR1 LNHDA, CDR2 SQIVND (reference sequence).

The V and J genes are TRBV9 and TRBJ1-6; TRBD1 might be the D (5 bases). CDR3 length equals 15 residues. V was cut by 4 bases and J by 12 bases, with 20 bases left in between. Germline V gives CDR1 SGDLS, CDR2 YYNGEE. This CDR3 reads CASSTRQTISEPLHF. CDR3 coding DNA: TGTGCCAGCAGCACAAGACAGACGATCTCTGAACCCCTCCACTTT.

The chain combines TRBV7-9 with TRBJ2-1; D is uncertain. V dropped 5 bases and J dropped 0 bases, with 8 bases sitting between them. The CDR3 is 14 residues long. Germline V gene sequence: CDR1 SEHNR, CDR2 FQNEAQ (reference sequence). The CDR3 coding sequence is TGTGCCAGCAGCCCCCTCGACTCCTACAATGAGCAGTTCTTC. Translated: CASSPLDSYNEQFF.